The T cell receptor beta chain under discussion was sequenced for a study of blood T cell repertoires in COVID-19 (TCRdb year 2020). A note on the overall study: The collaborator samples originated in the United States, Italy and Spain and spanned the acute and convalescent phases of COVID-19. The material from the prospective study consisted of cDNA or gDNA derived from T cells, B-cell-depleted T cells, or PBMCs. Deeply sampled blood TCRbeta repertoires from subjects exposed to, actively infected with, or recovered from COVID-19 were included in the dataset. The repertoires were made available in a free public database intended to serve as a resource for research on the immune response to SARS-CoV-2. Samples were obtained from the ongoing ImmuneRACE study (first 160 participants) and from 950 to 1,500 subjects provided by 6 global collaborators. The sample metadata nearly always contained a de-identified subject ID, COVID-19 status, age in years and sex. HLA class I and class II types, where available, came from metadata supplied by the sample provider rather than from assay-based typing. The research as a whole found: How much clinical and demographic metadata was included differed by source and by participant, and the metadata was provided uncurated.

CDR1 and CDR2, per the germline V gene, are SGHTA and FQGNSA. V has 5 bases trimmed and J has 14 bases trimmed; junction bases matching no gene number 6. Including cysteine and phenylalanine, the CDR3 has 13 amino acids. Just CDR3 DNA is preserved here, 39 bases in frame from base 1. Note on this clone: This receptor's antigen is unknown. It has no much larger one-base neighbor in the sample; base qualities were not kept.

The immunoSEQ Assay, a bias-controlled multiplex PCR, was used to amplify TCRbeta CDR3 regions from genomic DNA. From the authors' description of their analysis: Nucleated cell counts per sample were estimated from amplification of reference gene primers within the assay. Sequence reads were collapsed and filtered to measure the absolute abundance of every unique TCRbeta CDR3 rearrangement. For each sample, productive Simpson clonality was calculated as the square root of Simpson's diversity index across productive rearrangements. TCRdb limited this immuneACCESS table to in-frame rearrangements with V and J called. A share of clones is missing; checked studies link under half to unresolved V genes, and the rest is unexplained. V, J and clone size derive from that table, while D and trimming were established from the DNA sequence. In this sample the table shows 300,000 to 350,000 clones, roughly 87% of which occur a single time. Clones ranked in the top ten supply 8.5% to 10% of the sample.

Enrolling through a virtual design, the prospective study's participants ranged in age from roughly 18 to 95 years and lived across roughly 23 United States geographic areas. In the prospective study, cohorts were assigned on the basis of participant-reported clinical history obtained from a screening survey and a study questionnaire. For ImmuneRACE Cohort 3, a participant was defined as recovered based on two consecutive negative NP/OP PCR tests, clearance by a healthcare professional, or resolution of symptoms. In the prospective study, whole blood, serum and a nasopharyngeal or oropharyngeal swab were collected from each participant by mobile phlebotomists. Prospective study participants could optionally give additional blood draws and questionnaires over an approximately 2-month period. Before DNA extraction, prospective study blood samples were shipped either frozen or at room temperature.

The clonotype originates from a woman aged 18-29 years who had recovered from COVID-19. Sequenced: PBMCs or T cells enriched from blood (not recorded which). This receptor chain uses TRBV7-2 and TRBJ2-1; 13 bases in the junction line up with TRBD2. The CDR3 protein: CASSILTSGGKFF. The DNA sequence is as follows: TGTGCCAGCAGCATACTGACTAGCGGGGGGAAGTTCTTC.